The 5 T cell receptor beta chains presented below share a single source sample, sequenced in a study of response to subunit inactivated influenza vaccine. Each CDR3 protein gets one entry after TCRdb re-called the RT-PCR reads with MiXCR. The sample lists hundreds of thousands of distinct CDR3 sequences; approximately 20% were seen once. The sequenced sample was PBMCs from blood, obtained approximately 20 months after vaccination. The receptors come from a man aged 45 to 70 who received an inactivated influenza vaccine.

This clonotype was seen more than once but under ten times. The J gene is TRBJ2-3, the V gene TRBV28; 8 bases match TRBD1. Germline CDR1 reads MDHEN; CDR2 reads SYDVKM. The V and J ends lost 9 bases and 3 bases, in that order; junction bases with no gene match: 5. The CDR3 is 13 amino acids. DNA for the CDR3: TGTGCCAGTAAGGACAGGGTAACAGATACGCAGTATTTT. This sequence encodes CASKDRVTDTQYF.

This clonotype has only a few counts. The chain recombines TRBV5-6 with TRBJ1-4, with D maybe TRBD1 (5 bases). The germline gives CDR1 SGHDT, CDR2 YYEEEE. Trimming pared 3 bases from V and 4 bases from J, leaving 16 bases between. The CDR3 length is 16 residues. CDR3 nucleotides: TGTGCCAGCAGCTCCCTCCGGGACGGGAGTAATGAAAAACTGTTTTTT. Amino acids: CASSSLRDGSNEKLFF.

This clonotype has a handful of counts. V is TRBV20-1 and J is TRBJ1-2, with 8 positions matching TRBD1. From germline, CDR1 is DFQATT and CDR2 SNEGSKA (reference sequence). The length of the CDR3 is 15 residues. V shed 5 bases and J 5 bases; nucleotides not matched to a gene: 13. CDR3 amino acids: CSADNAPGGFYGYTF. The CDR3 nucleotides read TGCAGTGCTGATAACGCCCCAGGGGGCTTTTATGGCTACACCTTC.

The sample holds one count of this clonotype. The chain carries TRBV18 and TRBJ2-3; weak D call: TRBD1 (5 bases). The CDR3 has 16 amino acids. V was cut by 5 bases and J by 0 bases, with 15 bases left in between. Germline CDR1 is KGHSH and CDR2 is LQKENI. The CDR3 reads CASSTGRTTSTDTQYF. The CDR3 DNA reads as TGTGCCAGCTCAACAGGTCGGACAACAAGCACAGATACGCAGTATTTT.

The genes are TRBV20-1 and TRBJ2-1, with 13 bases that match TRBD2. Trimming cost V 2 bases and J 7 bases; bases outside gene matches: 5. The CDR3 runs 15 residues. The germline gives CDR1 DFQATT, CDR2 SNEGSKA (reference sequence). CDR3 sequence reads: CSARPATSGGNEQFF. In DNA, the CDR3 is TGCAGTGCTAGACCTGCGACTAGCGGGGGGAATGAGCAGTTCTTC.